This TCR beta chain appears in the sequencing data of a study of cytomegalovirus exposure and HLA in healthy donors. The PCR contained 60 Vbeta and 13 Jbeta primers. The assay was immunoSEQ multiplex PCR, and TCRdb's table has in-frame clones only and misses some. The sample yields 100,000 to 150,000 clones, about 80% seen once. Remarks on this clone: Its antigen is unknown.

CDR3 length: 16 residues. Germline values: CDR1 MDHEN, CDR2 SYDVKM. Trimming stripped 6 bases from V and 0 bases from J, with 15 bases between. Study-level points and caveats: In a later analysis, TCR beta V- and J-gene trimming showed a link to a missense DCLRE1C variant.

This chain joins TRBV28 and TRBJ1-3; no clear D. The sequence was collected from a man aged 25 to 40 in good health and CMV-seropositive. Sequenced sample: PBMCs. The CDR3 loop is CASRTDLSGSGNTIYF. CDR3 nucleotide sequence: TGTGCCAGCAGGACCGATTTGTCGGGCTCTGGAAACACCATATATTTT.